This T cell receptor beta chain derives from a study of control samples from healthy donors and cancer patients. The assay was immunoSEQ multiplex PCR, and TCRdb's table has in-frame clones only and misses some. Of 100,000 to 150,000 clones listed, about 88% are singletons. The CDR3 totals 14 residues. V lost 2 bases, J lost 8 bases, and 12 bases lay in between. From germline, CDR1 is MGHRA and CDR2 YSYEKL. The V gene is TRBV4-1, the J gene TRBJ1-4, with D perhaps matching TRBD1 (6 bases). This receptor was taken from a man aged 50 or older in good health. Sequencing was performed on blood. In DNA form, the CDR3 reads TGCGCCAGCAGCCAAACCGGGACACGAGAAAAACTGTTTTTT. Protein: CASSQTGTREKLFF.